Given below is one TCR beta chain in context. Its antigen is unknown. No base quality information exists; no much larger clone differs at one position. These data belong to a study of CD8+ T cells in alopecia areata (dated by TCRdb to 2016 to 2018). For the wider study: Treated patients were enrolled in an open-label pilot trial of oral tofacitinib, 5 to 10 mg twice daily, for moderate-to-severe alopecia areata. Patients stayed on tofacitinib for 6 to 18 months and then had 6 months of follow-up off drug so that delayed response and recurrence could be assessed. In treated patients, disease severity was measured using the SALT score, which gives the percentage of scalp surface area affected. In both human patients and the C3H/HeJ mouse model, the study applied high-throughput TCRbeta sequencing to look at T cell clonal expansion in alopecia areata. On the human side, TCRbeta sequencing was run on scalp tissue and on sorted CD4+ and CD8+ peripheral blood T cells from healthy controls and from alopecia areata patients with either patchy or totalis/universalis disease. Biopsies were taken from tofacitinib-treated patients at baseline and again at 4 and 24 weeks into treatment, and several of those patients also had a later scalp biopsy. Scalp clonality was compared across normal scalp (n=4), patchy alopecia areata scalp (n=8), and alopecia totalis/universalis scalp (n=8). RNA was extracted with the PAXgene miRNA kit for fixed scalp, the miRNeasy kit for PBMCs, and the RNeasy kit for mouse skin. immunoSEQ multiplex PCR using 35 Vbeta forward primers and 13 Jbeta reverse primers was used to amplify TCRbeta CDR3 regions.

The library relied on the immunoSEQ multiplex PCR assay. RNA was extracted from all samples and reverse transcribed into cDNA as template for TCR sequencing. First-strand cDNA was synthesized with SuperScript III using a 2:1 mix of oligo-dT and random hexamers. Amplification bias was assessed with a synthetic immune receptor repertoire, and residual bias was removed computationally. The authors' analysis ran thus. After raw reads were preprocessed to remove errors, the CDR3 was defined following IMGT conventions as running from the conserved cysteine to phenylalanine. Clonality was computed as 1 minus the Shannon entropy, with the entropy normalized by log2 of the number of productive unique TCRs. Scalp TCRbeta sequences were cross-referenced with sorted blood CD4 and CD8 repertoires so that the CD4 or CD8 identity of scalp clones could be inferred. TCRdb provides this immuneACCESS table in a form limited to in-frame rearrangements. Some clones are lacking; in checked studies, under half of them reflect an unresolved V gene, and why the rest are absent is not known. D and trimming come from the DNA, and the V and J calls and clone size come from that table. This sample comprises more than 150,000 clones, roughly 64% of them detected only once. Clones ranked in the top ten supply 10% to 15% of the sample.

The CDR3 covers 12 residues, taking in both the cysteine and the phenylalanine. Only the CDR3 portion is preserved as DNA: 36 bases, with reading frame beginning at the first base. The germline V gene provides CDR1 MDHEN and CDR2 SYDVKM. The V and J ends are trimmed by 7 bases and 1 base, leaving 6 bases between them. Read against the paper, the sample's time point label means: roughly 24 weeks on oral tofacitinib. This specimen's treatment or condition label, interpreted: oral pan-JAK inhibitor, 5-10 mg twice daily. From alopecia areata patients, peripheral blood was collected along with lesional scalp punch biopsies. After PBMCs were isolated by density centrifugation and stained for CD3, CD4 and CD8, a FACSAria was used to sort CD4+ and CD8+ T cells. Overall results and qualifications from the work: During tofacitinib treatment, many expanded lesional clones remained in scalp and blood, and this persistence may partly explain relapse after treatment is stopped. The treated cohort was small, with a single nonresponder, so links between baseline CD8+ expansion and response need larger studies. Lesional scalp, especially in alopecia totalis/universalis, showed higher clonality and more expanded CD8+ clones than normal scalp, suggesting antigenic drive. Unlike mouse skin, where gammadelta T cells dominate, normal human skin contains resident alphabeta T cells that get sequenced too, which complicates analysis of the scalp TCR repertoire. Tofacitinib significantly lowered scalp clonality and the number of expanded CD8+ clones among the top 100 scalp clones. Shared TCR sequences between patients were less evident than in mice, which may be partly attributable to HLA diversity in the patient population.

Here the sequenced sample was CD8+ T cells sorted from blood, taken at week 24, from a patient treated with tofacitinib. The chain links TRBV28 with TRBJ2-3; the D gene is unclear. The receptor's source is a human donor with alopecia areata. This receptor carries the CDR3 CASMVGTDTQYF. DNA sequence: TGTGCCAGCATGGTCGGCACAGATACGCAGTATTTT.